These 11 T cell receptor beta chains came from one sample sequenced in a study of cytomegalovirus exposure and HLA in healthy donors. In the PCR, 60 Vbeta and 13 Jbeta primers were used. This table comes from immunoSEQ multiplex PCR, and its TCRdb copy is limited to in-frame clones, with some not included. The table shows roughly 180,000 clones, with roughly 80% occurring only once. What was sequenced was PBMCs. These receptors were obtained from a young man in good health and CMV-seropositive.

The chain employs TRBV5-1 and TRBJ1-2; possible D gene TRBD1, 5 bases. Germline-derived CDR1 and CDR2 are SGHRS and YFSETQ. V lost 5 bases and J 2 bases, leaving 10 bases between the germline ends. This CDR3 is 13 amino acids long. CDR3 DNA sequence: TGCGCCAGCAGAGAAACAGGCAACTATGGCTACACCTTC. The encoded protein is CASRETGNYGYTF.

This clone was found once. This rearrangement joins TRBV7-8 to TRBJ2-3, with 11 nucleotides matching TRBD1. CDR1 is SGHVS, CDR2 FQNEAQ, per germline. CDR3 size: 16 residues. V was clipped by 4 bases and J by 1 base; unmatched bases: 4. CDR3 bases: TGTGCCAGCAGCTCGGACAGGGGGCCGGGCACAGATACGCAGTATTTT. This encodes CASSSDRGPGTDTQYF.

This clone was counted once. This sequence joins TRBV27 and TRBJ1-5; weak D call: TRBD1 (6 bases). Germline V gene lookup returns CDR1 MNHEY and CDR2 SMNVEV (reference sequence). CDR3 length equals 15 residues. V shed 8 bases and J shed 9 bases, with 23 bases lying between them. CDR3 protein: CASAPVRQENLPQHF. CDR3 DNA: TGTGCCAGCGCACCGGTAAGACAGGAGAATTTGCCCCAGCATTTT.

V usage is TRBV10-2 and J usage is TRBJ1-1, with 9 bases aligning to TRBD1. CDR3 length: 13 residues. From germline, CDR1 is WSHSY and CDR2 SAAADI. The V and J ends lost 2 bases and 8 bases, in that order; junction bases with no gene match: 3. This chain's CDR3 is CASSEGTGYEAFF. The CDR3 coding sequence is TGCGCCAGCAGTGAGGGGACAGGGTACGAAGCTTTCTTT.

The V gene is TRBV5-1, the J gene TRBJ1-6; maybe TRBD1 (5 bases). V was cut by 0 bases and J by 7 bases, with 14 bases left in between. CDR1 is SGHRS and CDR2 is YFSETQ in the germline V gene. This CDR3 region has 16 residues. The CDR3 DNA follows: TGCGCCAGCAGCTTGGCCGGTGGACACCAAAATTCACCCCTCCACTTT. As protein: CASSLAGGHQNSPLHF.

The CDR3 reads CASRGKPLHF. CDR3 bases: TGTGCCAGCCGGGGTAAACCCCTCCACTTT. The gene calls are TRBV6-5 and TRBJ1-6; D is unclear. Germline V gene lookup returns CDR1 MNHEY and CDR2 SVGAGI. The CDR3 totals 10 residues. Trimming pared 8 bases from V and 12 bases from J, leaving 8 bases between.

J is TRBJ2-7 and V is TRBV7-9, with D uncertain. Looked up from germline, CDR1 is SEHNR and CDR2 is FQNEAQ (reference sequence). The CDR3 length is 12 residues. Trimming pared 1 base from V and 3 bases from J, leaving 4 bases between. The CDR3 region has the DNA TGTGCCAGCAGCTTAGTCAACTACGAGCAGTACTTC. The encoded protein is CASSLVNYEQYF. The full variable domain, in which reference TRBV7-9 and TRBJ2-7 provide the parts outside the CDR3, is DTGVSQNPRHKITKRGQNVTFRCDPISEHNRLYWYRQTLGQGPEFLTYFQNEAQLEKSRLLSDRFSAERPKGSFSTLEIQRTEQGDSAMYLCASSLVNYEQYFGPGTRLTVT.

The CDR3 loop reads CASRGPGVQYF. The CDR3 coding sequence is TGTGCCAGCAGGGGTCCGGGGGTGCAGTACTTC. The chain couples TRBV27 to TRBJ2-7; TRBD2 might be the D (6 bases). In germline, CDR1 is MNHEY, CDR2 SMNVEV (reference sequence). CDR3 length: 11 amino acids. With 6 bases removed from V and 9 bases from J, the gap between germline ends came to 12 bases.

This rearrangement joins TRBV5-1 to TRBJ2-5; the D gene is possibly TRBD1 (6 bases). This CDR3 has 14 amino acids. From germline, CDR1 is SGHRS and CDR2 YFSETQ. The V gene lost 0 bases and the J gene lost 1 base, with 7 bases spanning the gap. Written as DNA, the CDR3 is TGCGCCAGCAGCTTGGCCAGGGGCCAAGAGACCCAGTACTTC. It is translated as CASSLARGQETQYF.

This chain uses TRBV7-9 with TRBJ2-1, with 9 positions matching TRBD1. CDR1 is SEHNR, CDR2 FQNEAQ, per germline (reference sequence). The CDR3 has 19 amino acids. With V trimmed by 5 bases and J by 0 bases, 14 bases remained unmatched. The CDR3 reads CASSPRTGVVSGSYNEQFF. CDR3 sequence (DNA): TGTGCCAGCAGCCCTAGGACAGGGGTTGTATCGGGCTCCTACAATGAGCAGTTCTTC.

The chain employs TRBV27 and TRBJ2-7; possible D gene TRBD1, 6 bases. The CDR3 totals 15 residues. Between the trimmed V and J ends, which lost 0 bases and 7 bases, there was a span of 16 bases. Germline CDR1 MNHEY, CDR2 SMNVEV (reference sequence). This CDR3 is CASSLSSRDKAEQYF. The CDR3, as DNA: TGTGCCAGCAGTTTATCGTCCCGGGACAAAGCGGAGCAGTACTTC.